This T cell receptor beta chain was obtained from a study of T cell responses to AZD1222 COVID-19 vaccine. Findings of the study overall: It should be noted that donors were predominantly white British and more often female, and clonal diversity was possibly underestimated.

CDR3 length: 16 amino acids. Unmatched junction bases numbered 14, after V lost 8 bases and J lost 3 bases. Germline V CDR1 and CDR2: MNHEY, SMNVEV (reference sequence). The data were produced by immunoSEQ multiplex PCR, yet TCRdb's version contains in-frame clones alone and is incomplete. The table includes 85,000 to 90,000 clones, roughly 89% detected once. In its sample, this clone was seen a few times. Its cognate antigen is unknown. The chain uses TRBV27 and TRBJ2-3, with TRBD1 matching 7 bases. The sequences come from peripheral blood, collected 28 days after the second AZD1222 dose. This clonotype originated in an adult who received the AZD1222 COVID-19 vaccine. CDR3 bases: TGTGCCAGCTATCGAACAGGGGAGCGGTTAACAGATACGCAGTATTTT. Amino acid sequence: CASYRTGERLTDTQYF.